This TCR beta chain was profiled in a study of human T cells and chemical hapten exposure. The overall study: Variability of per-sample TCR yields stemmed mainly from small differences in pooled library volume.

The time point was: patch test 2, 6 weeks after DPC sensitization. This sample's treatment: therapeutic diphenylcyclopropenone sensitization with weekly scalp DPC. Blood was collected ahead of every patch test applied. The CDR3 loop spans 18 amino acids. The ends lost 0 bases at V and 4 bases at J; junction bases unmatched: 10. The germline gives CDR1 SGHRS, CDR2 YFSETQ. Using its own MiXCR run on the RACE reads, TCRdb lists one record per CDR3 protein. The sample comprises more than 75,000 distinct CDR3 sequences, approximately 8.6% of which are singletons, and around 2% rests with the top ten. This clonotype has a handful of counts. Its target is not known. Broader study findings: Clustering by CDR3 similarity yielded significantly more large clusters from expanded TCRs than controls.

Sequenced material: whole blood, taken in connection with sensitization to the hapten diphenylcyclopropenone (DPC). The origin of this receptor is a woman in her thirties or forties with alopecia areata. Some clones in this sample may be carry-over from other donors' samples. The rearrangement uses TRBV5-1 and TRBJ2-3; 11 bases fit TRBD2. The CDR3 nucleotides are TGCGCCAGCAGCTTGGCAGCTAGCGGGAGGCCAGGGCCAGATACGCAGTATTTT. Residues: CASSLAASGRPGPDTQYF. Filled out from reference TRBV5-1 and TRBJ2-3, the complete variable domain reads KAGVTQTPRYLIKTRGQQVTLSCSPISGHRSVSWYQQTPGQGLQFLFEYFSETQRNKGNFPGRFSGRQFSNSRSEMNVSTLELGDSALYLCASSLAASGRPGPDTQYFGPGTRLTVL.